The T cell receptor (beta chain) under discussion was sequenced for a study of blood T cell repertoires in COVID-19 (dated by TCRdb to the early 2020s). About the full investigation: Samples covering the acute and convalescent phases of COVID-19 were provided by collaborators in the United States, Italy and Spain. Deeply sampled blood TCRbeta repertoires from subjects exposed to, actively infected with, or recovered from COVID-19 were included in the dataset. Where available, HLA class I and class II types were taken from metadata supplied by the sample provider and were not determined by assay-based typing. The sample metadata nearly always contained a de-identified subject ID, COVID-19 status, age in years and sex. A freely available public database, intended as a resource for researchers studying the immune response to SARS-CoV-2, is where the repertoires were released. The samples were drawn from the first 160 participants of the ongoing ImmuneRACE study and from some 1,300 subjects provided by 6 global collaborators. The prospective study material was composed of cDNA or gDNA derived from T cells, B-cell-depleted T cells, or PBMCs. The study at large found these results: How much clinical and demographic metadata was included differed by source and by participant, and the metadata was provided uncurated.

On this clone: Its antigen remains unidentified. There are no base qualities to consult, and no much larger clone falls within one base.

The immunoSEQ Assay, a bias-controlled multiplex PCR, was used to amplify TCRbeta CDR3 regions from genomic DNA. On the authors' methods: The number of nucleated cells in each sample was estimated from the amplification of reference gene primers within the assay. Sequence reads were collapsed and filtered to measure the absolute abundance of every unique TCRbeta CDR3 rearrangement. For each sample, productive Simpson clonality was calculated by taking the square root of Simpson's diversity index across productive rearrangements. Held by TCRdb, this immuneACCESS table contains in-frame sequences only and omits some clones. Under half of the omission traces to an unresolved V gene where checked; the cause of the rest is unknown. V and J calls and clone size are those listed in that table; D and trimming were worked out from the DNA. For this sample there are about 430,000 clones; around nine tenths appear just once. The ten most abundant clones make up 1.4% to 1.5% of the sample.

In the prospective study, participants were roughly 18 to 90 years old, resided in about two dozen geographic areas of the United States, and were enrolled through a virtual design. In the prospective study, cohorts were assigned on the basis of participant-reported clinical history obtained from a screening survey and a study questionnaire. Exposed participants had been in contact, within 2 weeks of entering the study, with a person who had a PCR-confirmed or clinician-diagnosed case of COVID-19. Each participant in the prospective study had whole blood, serum and a nasopharyngeal or oropharyngeal swab collected by mobile phlebotomists. Prospective study participants could optionally give additional blood draws and questionnaires over a roughly 2-month period. Before DNA extraction, blood samples from the prospective study were shipped at room temperature or frozen. From the cysteine through the phenylalanine, the CDR3 covers 16 amino acids. The CDR3 DNA has 48 bases and is translated from base 1. CDR1 is given as SGHRS and CDR2 as YFSETQ, both from the germline V gene. Trimming takes 0 bases off V and 1 base off J; junction bases not matched to a gene: 1.

The rearrangement combines TRBV5-1 with TRBJ1-4, with 9 junctional bases fitting TRBD1. This sequence was found in a woman aged 18-29 years who had been exposed to COVID-19. The sample taken for sequencing was PBMCs or T cells enriched from blood (not recorded which). CDR3 loop: CASSLEDRGTNEKLFF. In nucleotides, the sequence is TGCGCCAGCAGCTTGGAGGACAGGGGAACTAATGAAAAACTGTTTTTT.